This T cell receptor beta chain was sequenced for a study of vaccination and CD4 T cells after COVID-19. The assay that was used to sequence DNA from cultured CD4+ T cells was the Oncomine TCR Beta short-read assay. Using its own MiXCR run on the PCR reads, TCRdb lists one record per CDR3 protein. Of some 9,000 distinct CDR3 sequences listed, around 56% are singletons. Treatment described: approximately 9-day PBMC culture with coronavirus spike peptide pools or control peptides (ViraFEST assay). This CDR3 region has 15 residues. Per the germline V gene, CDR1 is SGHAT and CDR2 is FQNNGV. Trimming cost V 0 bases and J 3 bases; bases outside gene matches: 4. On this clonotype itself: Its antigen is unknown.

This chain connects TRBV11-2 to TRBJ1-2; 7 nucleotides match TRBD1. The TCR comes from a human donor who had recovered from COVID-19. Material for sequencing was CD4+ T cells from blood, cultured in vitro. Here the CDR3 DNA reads TGTGCCAGCAGCTTAGACTCAACAGGGGACTATGGCTACACCTTC. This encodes CASSLDSTGDYGYTF. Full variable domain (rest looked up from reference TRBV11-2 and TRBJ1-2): EAGVAQSPRYKIIEKRQSVAFWCNPISGHATLYWYQQILGQGPKLLIQFQNNGVVDDSQLPKDRFSAERLKGVDSTLKIQPAKLEDSAVYLCASSLDSTGDYGYTFGSGTRLTVV.